This entry describes one TCR beta chain. Its antigen is currently unknown. Here immunoSEQ multiplex PCR was the method, and the copy in TCRdb shows in-frame clones only, minus some. The profile shows about 90,000 clones, 70% to 90% of them singletons. The record originates from a study of identifying expanded T cells in peripheral blood. Germline CDR1 reads MGHRA; CDR2 reads YSYEKL. CDR3 size: 17 residues. V shed 4 bases and J shed 2 bases, with 20 bases lying between them. Study-wide points: Clone count variance between roughly 2-week samples rose with total template count. Over about two and four weeks, about 15 and 19 clones changed, versus around 1.3 between replicates.

This TCR came from a person between 18 and 70 years old in good health. The material sequenced was blood. This chain uses TRBV4-1 with TRBJ1-1, with no clear D. The CDR3 spells CASSPAPFGGRNTEAFF. In DNA form, the CDR3 reads TGCGCCAGCAGCCCGGCCCCTTTTGGAGGACGTAACACTGAAGCTTTCTTT.